The T cell receptor beta chain under discussion was sequenced for a study of response to subunit inactivated influenza vaccine. General study findings and limits: New T cells are recruited in small numbers by each seasonal influenza vaccination, according to the authors' suggestion.

TCRdb used MiXCR to reprocess the RT-PCR reads, holding one entry per CDR3 protein. In the table there are just over 300,000 distinct CDR3 sequences, 22% of which are singletons. This clonotype occurred a few times. What it binds is unknown. The CDR3 has 14 amino acids. After removal of 4 bases from V and 3 bases from J, the junction contained 6 bases not matched to a gene. The germline gives CDR1 DFQATT, CDR2 SNEGSKA (reference sequence). This sequence joins TRBV20-1 and TRBJ1-5, with TRBD1 matching 7 bases. The specimen was PBMCs from blood, collected less than 22 months after vaccination. This clonotype was sampled from a man between 50 and 69 years old who received an inactivated influenza vaccine. CDR3 residues: CSATGGRVNQPQHF. DNA for the CDR3: TGCAGTGCTACAGGGGGAAGAGTCAATCAGCCCCAGCATTTT.